Sequencing of this T cell receptor beta chain was carried out in a study of patients and donors after allogeneic stem cell transplantation. TCRdb processed the RT-PCR reads anew with MiXCR; each CDR3 protein has one entry. The table records about 76,000 distinct CDR3 sequences, 26% of them present only once. V was pared by 2 bases and J by 7 bases, with 9 bases between. The germline V gene has CDR1 LGHDT and CDR2 YNNKEL (reference sequence). The CDR3 sequence is 13 residues long. The sample taken for sequencing was blood, either unsorted or a sorted T cell fraction (not recorded which). The chain carries TRBV3-1 and TRBJ2-4; D may be TRBD2 (6 bases). This receptor was taken from a human donor who was either an allogeneic HSCT recipient or a stem cell or donor lymphocyte infusion donor (not recorded which). It is not recorded whose cells these are; they may come from a transplant donor. In DNA, the CDR3 is TGTGCCAGCAGCCAAAGGAGGGATAACATTCAGTACTTC. It specifies CASSQRRDNIQYF.